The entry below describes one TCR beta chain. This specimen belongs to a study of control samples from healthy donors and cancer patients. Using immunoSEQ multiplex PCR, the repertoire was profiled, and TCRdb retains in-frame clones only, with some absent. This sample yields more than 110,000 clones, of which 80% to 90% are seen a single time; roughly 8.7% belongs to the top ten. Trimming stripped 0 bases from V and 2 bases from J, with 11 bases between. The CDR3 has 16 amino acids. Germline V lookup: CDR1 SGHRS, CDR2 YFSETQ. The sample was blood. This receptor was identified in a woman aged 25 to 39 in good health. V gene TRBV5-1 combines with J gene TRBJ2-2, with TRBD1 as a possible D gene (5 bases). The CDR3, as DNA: TGCGCCAGCAGCTTGGCTTCGCAGGGCAACACCGGGGAGCTGTTTTTT. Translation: CASSLASQGNTGELFF.